Below, one TCR beta chain is given with its context. Its antigen remains unidentified. With 60 Vbeta and 13 Jbeta primers, the PCR was carried out. Profiled with immunoSEQ multiplex PCR; TCRdb holds only in-frame clones, not every one. The table includes some 140,000 clones, around 80% detected once. The sample comes from a study of cytomegalovirus exposure and HLA in healthy donors. Study-level results: Owing to their indistinguishability, certain V segments, notably TRBV6-2 and TRBV6-3, were excluded. CMV serostatus stood as the only immune exposure information on hand.

The CDR3 runs 12 residues. The J segment lost 9 bases and the V segment lost 6 bases, leaving 5 bases of the junction unmatched. CDR1 and CDR2 (germline): SNHLY, FYNNEI. The V call is TRBV2, the J call TRBJ2-3, with 8 bases that match TRBD2. The clonotype was recovered from a young man in good health and CMV-seronegative. Sequencing was performed on PBMCs. This CDR3 is CASSSGGDTQYF. For the CDR3, the DNA is TGTGCCAGCAGCTCGGGGGGGGACACGCAGTATTTT. Supplemented by reference TRBV2 and TRBJ2-3, the full variable domain reads EPEVTQTPSHQVTQMGQEVILRCVPISNHLYFYWYRQILGQKVEFLVSFYNNEISEKSEIFDDQFSVERPDGSNFTLKIRSTKLEDSAMYFCASSSGGDTQYFGPGTRLTVL.